The T cell receptor (beta chain) under discussion was sequenced for a study of blood T cell repertoires in COVID-19. Study context: Sites across the United States, Italy and Spain contributed samples from acute and convalescent COVID-19. T cells, B-cell-depleted T cells, or PBMCs supplied cDNA or gDNA.

Sequencing used immunoSEQ multiplex PCR; TCRdb keeps in-frame clones, though not all of them. This sample has about 98,000 clones, with about four fifths found just once. Germline CDR1 is SGHRS and CDR2 is YFSETQ. The V and J ends lost 2 bases and 6 bases respectively, with 5 bases between them. This CDR3 has 11 amino acids. The clonotype originates from a man between 70 and 80 years old with acute or convalescent COVID-19. Sequencing was done on a sample of peripheral blood. This chain connects TRBV5-1 to TRBJ1-2; D unresolved. The CDR3 is CASSFGDGYTF. CDR3 in DNA: TGCGCCAGCAGCTTCGGGGATGGCTACACCTTC.